A single sample gave rise to the 6 T cell receptor beta chains below, sequenced in a study of control samples from healthy donors and cancer patients. TCRdb keeps only in-frame clones here, not all; method: immunoSEQ multiplex PCR. The table has 100,000 to 150,000 clones, 80% to 95% seen once. The specimen was PBMCs. These receptors were taken from an elderly man with head and neck cancer.

The chain employs TRBV5-4 and TRBJ2-7; 9 bases match TRBD1. V was clipped by 4 bases and J by 4 bases; unmatched bases: 6. CDR3 length equals 14 residues. Germline V gene lookup returns CDR1 SGHNT and CDR2 YYREEE (reference sequence). The CDR3 bases are TGTGCCAGCAGCACGGGACAGGGTTCTTACGAGCAGTACTTC. It yields the protein CASSTGQGSYEQYF.

This chain connects TRBV6-6 to TRBJ2-5; 11 bases match TRBD1. V shed 5 bases and J 5 bases; nucleotides not matched to a gene: 4. Looked up from germline, CDR1 is MNHNY and CDR2 is SVGAGI (reference sequence). The CDR3 totals 14 residues. CDR3 loop: CASSRDRGIETQYF. CDR3 DNA sequence: TGTGCCAGCAGTCGGGACAGGGGGATTGAGACCCAGTACTTC.

This chain joins TRBV6-6 and TRBJ1-1; D gene ambiguous. The CDR3 is made up of 16 amino acids. V gave up 4 bases and J gave up 0 bases, with 15 bases separating them. The germline V gene encodes CDR1 MNHNY and CDR2 SVGAGI (reference sequence). CDR3 protein: CASSFRSFTMNTEAFF. Here the CDR3 DNA reads TGTGCCAGCAGTTTCCGGTCTTTTACTATGAACACTGAAGCTTTCTTT.

The chain is built from TRBV11-3 and TRBJ2-2; TRBD2 aligns across 11 bases. This CDR3 is built from 17 residues. After removal of 5 bases from V and 2 bases from J, the junction contained 7 bases not matched to a gene. The germline gives CDR1 SGHNT, CDR2 YENEEA. The CDR3, as DNA: TGTGCCAGCAGCCTACTTAGCGGGGGGGTCAACACCGGGGAGCTGTTTTTT. Translated: CASSLLSGGVNTGELFF.

This chain uses TRBV5-5 with TRBJ1-5; 10 bases line up with TRBD1. The V gene's germline CDR1 is SGHKS and CDR2 YYEKEE (reference sequence). Unmatched junction bases numbered 10, after V lost 3 bases and J lost 7 bases. CDR3 length: 16 amino acids. CDR3: CASSSLVGQGRQPQHF. CDR3 coding DNA: TGTGCCAGCAGCTCCCTGGTGGGACAGGGGCGGCAGCCCCAGCATTTT.

The chain uses TRBV7-6 and TRBJ1-4; 10 nucleotides match TRBD1. CDR3 length: 15 amino acids. Germline loops: CDR1 SGHVS, CDR2 FNYEAQ. J lost 7 bases, V lost 5 bases, and 7 bases had no gene match. The CDR3 sequence: CASSPRQGAIEKLFF. The DNA for the CDR3 is TGTGCCAGCAGCCCAAGACAGGGGGCTATTGAAAAACTGTTTTTT.